Shown below are 32 T cell receptor beta chains from a single sample sequenced in a study of shared T cell receptors in the human thymus. Profiling relied on immunoSEQ multiplex PCR, and the TCRdb table lists in-frame clones only, not all of them. The sample holds hundreds of thousands of clones; approximately 83% are singletons and the top ten take around 0.01%. The same sample was also studied in work on human thymus T cells.

Material for sequencing was thymocytes. These TCRs come from a girl less than two years old with a congenital heart defect.

This clone came up once. The chain couples TRBV5-6 to TRBJ1-2; the D is unclear. CDR3 length equals 13 residues. CDR1 and CDR2 from the germline V gene are SGHDT and YYEEEE. Trimming pared 4 bases from V and 6 bases from J, leaving 13 bases between. The CDR3, as DNA: TGTGCCAGCAGCGGGTTGGAGGAGAATGGCTACACCTTC. It encodes CASSGLEENGYTF.

The CDR3 DNA reads TGCGCCAGCAGTCCACGGAGGGTTCCTATGTGTTATAATTCACCCCTCCACTTT. Encoded protein: CASSPRRVPMCYNSPLHF. This chain connects TRBV23-1 to TRBJ1-6; no clear D gene. TRBV23-1 is recorded as an ORF, its role being uncertain. The CDR3 has 18 amino acids. The V end lost 4 bases, the J end lost 4 bases, and 20 bases lay between the germline ends.

The rearrangement uses TRBV4-3 and TRBJ2-1, with 8 bases aligning to TRBD2. CDR1 LGHNA and CDR2 YSLEER come from the germline V gene. The V segment lost 3 bases and the J segment 6 bases; nucleotides outside the gene matches: 10. CDR3 length: 16 residues. The CDR3, as DNA: TGCGCCAGCAGCCACCTACTAGCGGTTTTTTCCAATGAGCAGTTCTTC. Amino acids: CASSHLLAVFSNEQFF.

This chain links TRBV29-1 with TRBJ2-3; 7 bases align to TRBD1. Germline values: CDR1 SQVTM, CDR2 ANQGSEA. This CDR3 spans 13 amino acids. V lost 7 bases to trimming and J lost 4 bases; unmatched junction nucleotides: 8. The CDR3 reads CSGFTGVPDTQYF. The CDR3 nucleotides read TGCAGCGGGTTCACAGGGGTCCCAGATACGCAGTATTTT.

The genes are TRBV27 and TRBJ2-4; 9 nucleotides match TRBD1. The CDR3 contains 16 residues. From germline, CDR1 is MNHEY and CDR2 SMNVEV (reference sequence). V shed 6 bases, J shed 1 base, and the junction held 7 bases outside the gene matches. The CDR3 loop is CASSNEQGAAKNIQYF. The CDR3 DNA reads as TGTGCCAGCAGCAACGAACAGGGGGCGGCCAAAAACATTCAGTACTTC.

The chain links TRBV7-9 to TRBJ2-1; 13 bases line up with TRBD2. The CDR3 runs 18 residues. CDR1 and CDR2 (germline): SEHNR, FQNEAQ (reference sequence). The V and J ends lost 2 bases and 4 bases, in that order; junction bases with no gene match: 8. CDR3 protein: CASSLTRLAGGQYNEQFF. The CDR3 nucleotides are TGTGCCAGCAGCTTAACAAGACTAGCGGGGGGCCAGTACAATGAGCAGTTCTTC.

V and J are TRBV7-2 and TRBJ1-2; a weak D match, TRBD1 (5 bases). V lost 4 bases, J lost 8 bases, and 26 bases lay in between. The germline V gene has CDR1 SGHTA and CDR2 FQGNSA. The CDR3 consists of 17 residues. The CDR3 loop reads CASSSLERDLPGRGYTF. CDR3 DNA sequence: TGTGCCAGCAGCTCCTTAGAAAGGGACTTACCTGGACGGGGCTACACCTTC.

The chain uses TRBV5-6 and TRBJ1-2, with D maybe TRBD1 (6 bases). The CDR3 extends over 18 amino acids. CDR1 and CDR2 (germline): SGHDT, YYEEEE. The V gene lost 2 bases and the J gene lost 6 bases, with 26 bases spanning the gap. In DNA, the CDR3 is TGTGCCAGCAGCTTTTTATGGGGTATAGGCGGCAGGGGAAATGGCTACACCTTC. Residues: CASSFLWGIGGRGNGYTF.

J is TRBJ2-1 and V is TRBV5-4, with 12 bases matching TRBD1. Germline-derived CDR1 and CDR2 are SGHNT and YYREEE (reference sequence). V lost 3 bases to trimming and J lost 7 bases; unmatched junction nucleotides: 5. The CDR3 is made up of 15 amino acids. CDR3 protein: CASSSGQGARNEQFF. CDR3 bases: TGTGCCAGCAGCTCGGGACAGGGGGCAAGGAATGAGCAGTTCTTC.

This rearrangement joins TRBV4-2 to TRBJ2-3; possible D gene TRBD1, 5 bases. The CDR3 runs to 17 residues. Deletions cut 1 base from V and 4 bases from J, with 18 bases between. Per germline, CDR1 LGHNA and CDR2 YNFKEQ. The CDR3 sequence is CASSQGGTSQGPDTQYF. DNA for the CDR3: TGTGCCAGCAGCCAAGGTGGCACATCCCAGGGCCCAGATACGCAGTATTTT.

This clone was found a few times. The chain carries TRBV2 and TRBJ1-1, with D maybe TRBD1 (5 bases). Trimming took off 8 bases at V and 4 bases at J, with 17 bases between the two ends. The CDR3 consists of 14 residues. CDR1 is SNHLY and CDR2 is FYNNEI in the germline V gene. The CDR3 here is CASAGGGGSTEAFF. The CDR3 coding sequence is TGTGCCAGCGCGGGTGGGGGAGGAAGCACTGAAGCTTTCTTT.

The rearrangement uses TRBV18 and TRBJ2-7, with TRBD1 identical over 8 bases. Germline lookup yields CDR1 KGHSH and CDR2 LQKENI. V lost 6 bases to trimming and J lost 1 base; unmatched junction nucleotides: 14. This CDR3 is built from 17 residues. CDR3 DNA sequence: TGTGCCAGCTCCGATGGTGAGGACAGGGCGGAATCCTACGAGCAGTACTTC. This translates into CASSDGEDRAESYEQYF.

V and J are TRBV2 and TRBJ2-1, with a weak D call TRBD2 (5 bases). V dropped 1 base and J dropped 5 bases, with 27 bases sitting between them. The CDR3 has 20 residues. Germline loops: CDR1 SNHLY, CDR2 FYNNEI. The CDR3 is CASSEVRWLGVSEPNNEQFF. CDR3 sequence (DNA): TGTGCCAGCAGTGAAGTTCGGTGGTTAGGTGTTAGCGAACCGAACAATGAGCAGTTCTTC.

V and J are TRBV6-1 and TRBJ1-4; 7 bases are a match to TRBD1. The CDR3 consists of 18 residues. V shed 3 bases, J shed 5 bases, and the junction held 15 bases outside the gene matches. Germline lookup yields CDR1 MNHNS and CDR2 SASEGT. CDR3: CASSEKGAHGTPNEKLFF. The CDR3 nucleotides read TGTGCCAGCAGTGAGAAGGGGGCCCACGGAACCCCAAATGAAAAACTGTTTTTT.

The rearrangement uses TRBV5-1 and TRBJ1-3; 7 nucleotides match TRBD1. J was trimmed by 1 base and V by 0 bases; bases with no gene match: 7. CDR1 SGHRS and CDR2 YFSETQ come from the germline V gene. The CDR3 totals 17 residues. CDR3 residues: CASSLEGHRGSGNTIYF. CDR3 DNA sequence: TGCGCCAGCAGCTTGGAGGGACACAGGGGATCTGGAAACACCATATATTTT.

This sequence joins TRBV4-3 and TRBJ1-1; weak D call: TRBD1 (5 bases). The CDR3 extends over 15 amino acids. The germline gives CDR1 LGHNA, CDR2 YSLEER. V was pared by 0 bases and J by 5 bases, with 13 bases between. CDR3 coding DNA: TGCGCCAGCAGCCAAGAGTACAGGCGGGGAACTGAAGCTTTCTTT. Protein product: CASSQEYRRGTEAFF.

This clone was seen a single time. The rearrangement links TRBV5-8 to TRBJ1-2, with a tentative D call TRBD1 (6 bases). The CDR3 sequence is 14 residues long. The germline CDR1 and CDR2 sequences are SGHTS and YDEGEE. Trimming pared 0 bases from V and 4 bases from J, leaving 10 bases between. CDR3 protein: CASSLDRTAYGYTF. The DNA of the CDR3 is TGTGCCAGCAGCTTGGATCGGACAGCCTATGGCTACACCTTC.

This clone was recorded once. This chain uses TRBV28 with TRBJ1-1, with D maybe TRBD1 (5 bases). The germline V gene encodes CDR1 MDHEN and CDR2 SYDVKM. With 2 bases removed from V and 5 bases from J, the gap between germline ends came to 27 bases. This CDR3 region has 19 residues. The CDR3 protein is CASSLGWSGTEIPETEAFF. The CDR3, as DNA: TGTGCCAGCAGTTTAGGCTGGAGTGGGACTGAGATCCCGGAGACTGAAGCTTTCTTT.

CDR3 coding DNA: TGTGCCAGCAGCGCCCATCAATTCCCCAGGCCTGGGGCCAACGTCCTGACTTTC. Residues: CASSAHQFPRPGANVLTF. The chain uses TRBV9 and TRBJ2-6; D is undetermined. Germline-derived CDR1 and CDR2 are SGDLS and YYNGEE. This CDR3 is built from 18 residues. V lost 3 bases to trimming and J lost 2 bases, with 18 bases between them. Drawing the rest from reference TRBV9 and TRBJ2-6, the complete variable domain is DSGVTQTPKHLITATGQRVTLRCSPRSGDLSVYWYQQSLDQGLQFLIQYYNGEERAKGNILERFSAQQFPDLHSELNLSSLELGDSALYFCASSAHQFPRPGANVLTFGAGSRLTVL.

The chain carries TRBV5-6 and TRBJ1-5; TRBD1 aligns across 7 bases. This CDR3 has 13 amino acids. The trim removed 4 bases at V and 5 bases at J, leaving 3 bases unmatched. Per germline, CDR1 SGHDT and CDR2 YYEEEE. The CDR3 sequence: CASSNDRDQPQHF. CDR3 nucleotide sequence: TGTGCCAGCAGCAATGACAGGGATCAGCCCCAGCATTTT.

This chain uses TRBV19 with TRBJ1-1; 7 bases fit TRBD1. Germline assignment: CDR1 LNHDA and CDR2 SQIVND (reference sequence). The CDR3 consists of 15 residues. V shed 7 bases, J shed 4 bases, and the junction held 12 bases outside the gene matches. CDR3 sequence (DNA): TGTGCCAGTAATGACAGGGATTACGTGTTCACTGAAGCTTTCTTT. As protein: CASNDRDYVFTEAFF. The full variable domain, its missing parts supplied by reference TRBV19 and TRBJ1-1, is DGGITQSPKYLFRKEGQNVTLSCEQNLNHDAMYWYRQDPGQGLRLIYYSQIVNDFQKGDIAEGYSVSREKKESFPLTVTSAQKNPTAFYLCASNDRDYVFTEAFFGQGTRLTVV.

CDR3 DNA sequence: TGTGCCAGCAGTATGGGGCTACGCGGGGGAGAGACCCAGTACTTC. Translating it yields CASSMGLRGGETQYF. V usage is TRBV6-1 and J usage is TRBJ2-5, with 7 positions matching TRBD2. The junction had 10 bases not matched to a gene; V was cut back by 5 bases and J by 4 bases. Germline loops: CDR1 MNHNS, CDR2 SASEGT. CDR3 length: 15 residues.

The chain recombines TRBV27 with TRBJ2-1, with a weak D call TRBD2 (6 bases). CDR3 length equals 17 residues. CDR1 MNHEY and CDR2 SMNVEV come from the germline V gene (reference sequence). Deletions cut 6 bases from V and 6 bases from J, with 24 bases between. The CDR3 is CASSTEDRDSAGNEQFF. The CDR3 nucleotides are TGTGCCAGCAGCACCGAAGACCGGGACTCCGCCGGCAATGAGCAGTTCTTC.

This clone has just one count. The chain carries TRBV19 and TRBJ1-2; D is perhaps TRBD1 (6 bases). The length of the CDR3 is 16 residues. V was cut by 5 bases and J by 0 bases, with 16 bases left in between. From germline, CDR1 is LNHDA and CDR2 SQIVND (reference sequence). CDR3 sequence reads: CASSGGWGRANYGYTF. The CDR3 DNA reads as TGTGCCAGTAGTGGAGGATGGGGGCGAGCTAACTATGGCTACACCTTC.

Written as DNA, the CDR3 is TGTGCCAGCAGCCTGCCGACTAGATTCTCTGGAAACACCATATATTTT. It yields the protein CASSLPTRFSGNTIYF. The V and J genes are TRBV5-6 and TRBJ1-3, with unresolved D. V shed 4 bases and J shed 0 bases, with 14 bases lying between them. This CDR3 region has 16 residues. Germline values: CDR1 SGHDT, CDR2 YYEEEE. The whole variable domain, remainder taken from reference TRBV5-6 and TRBJ1-3, is DAGVTQSPTHLIKTRGQQVTLRCSPKSGHDTVSWYQQALGQGPQFIFQYYEEEERQRGNFPDRFSGHQFPNYSSELNVNALLLGDSALYLCASSLPTRFSGNTIYFGEGSWLTVV.

This clone was counted a few times. The chain recombines TRBV28 with TRBJ2-2; 8 bases fit TRBD1. The J segment lost 5 bases and the V segment lost 6 bases, leaving 8 bases of the junction unmatched. There are 15 residues in the CDR3. Germline V lookup: CDR1 MDHEN, CDR2 SYDVKM. The CDR3 DNA sequence: TGTGCCAGCAGAGGTGGGACAGGCCTTACCGGGGAGCTGTTTTTT. Its translation is CASRGGTGLTGELFF.

The rearrangement uses TRBV2 and TRBJ2-5, with D uncertain. Per the germline V gene, CDR1 is SNHLY and CDR2 is FYNNEI. The CDR3 length is 12 residues. Trimming pared 7 bases from V and 1 base from J, leaving 7 bases between. Here the CDR3 reads CASINSQETQYF. CDR3 nucleotides: TGTGCCAGCATCAACAGCCAAGAGACCCAGTACTTC.

The V call is TRBV5-1, the J call TRBJ2-1; TRBD2 is a possible D gene (6 bases). Trimming left V 4 bases short and J 4 bases short, with 18 bases between. Germline values: CDR1 SGHRS, CDR2 YFSETQ. This CDR3 has 16 residues. The CDR3 DNA sequence: TGCGCCAGCAGCAACGGCCGGGACTTGTTTTACAATGAGCAGTTCTTC. This codes for CASSNGRDLFYNEQFF.

CDR3 residues: CAISLRGTVGYTF. The CDR3 nucleotides read TGTGCCATCAGCCTGCGCGGGACGGTTGGCTACACCTTC. J is TRBJ1-2 and V is TRBV10-3, with D maybe TRBD1 (5 bases). This CDR3 is 13 amino acids long. Germline CDR1 ENHRY, CDR2 SYGVKD. V was cut by 6 bases and J by 7 bases, with 15 bases left in between.

Written as DNA, the CDR3 is TGTGCCAGCAGCGGACCAAGGTCTCTGTCGGGGAACTCTGGGGCCAACGTCCTGACTTTC. It translates to CASSGPRSLSGNSGANVLTF. This chain uses TRBV5-5 with TRBJ2-6, with TRBD2 as a possible D gene (5 bases). V was trimmed by 4 bases and J by 0 bases, leaving 23 bases between them. Per germline, CDR1 SGHKS and CDR2 YYEKEE (reference sequence). This CDR3 comprises 20 residues.

The V and J genes are TRBV23-1 and TRBJ1-1; TRBD1 might be the D (6 bases). TRBV23-1 is an ORF for which the function is uncertain. Deletions cut 9 bases from V and 0 bases from J, with 14 bases between. CDR3 length: 14 residues. Written as DNA, the CDR3 is TGCGCCAGTAAACGGGACACCTTGAACACTGAAGCTTTCTTT. Residues: CASKRDTLNTEAFF.

This clone was picked up a small number of times. This sequence joins TRBV19 and TRBJ1-5; TRBD1 is a possible D gene (6 bases). This CDR3 region has 23 residues. V shed 4 bases and J shed 4 bases, with 38 bases lying between them. CDR1 and CDR2 from the germline V gene are LNHDA and SQIVND (reference sequence). CDR3 loop: CASSTHLRMEKRERGKKNQPQHF. As DNA, the CDR3 is TGTGCCAGTAGTACTCACTTACGAATGGAGAAAAGGGAAAGGGGGAAAAAGAATCAGCCCCAGCATTTT.